One T cell receptor (beta chain) is described in this entry. This clonotype has more than one count but fewer than ten. This clone's antigen is unknown. Within one base of it there is no much larger clone, and no base qualities were kept. This specimen belongs to a study of T-cell reconstitution after alpha-beta-depleted transplantation in children listed by TCRdb under 2016. Context from the whole study: Using TCR repertoire profiling, the study followed T-cell immune reconstitution in a quantitative way in children after TCRalphabeta/CD19-depleted allogeneic hematopoietic cell transplantation.

Library method: PCR. Sequencing was carried out with an Illumina HiSeq 2500. Molecular barcoding was employed in the preparation of TCR libraries, with unique molecular identifiers being used to normalize TCRbeta repertoire quantification. TCRdb reprocessed the public reads (quality trimming at Q25 with fastp, clone calling with MiXCR) and kept in-frame beta chains. Duplicate CDR3 protein sequences are folded into a single record with the most common DNA and genes. The sample includes 250,000 to 350,000 distinct CDR3 sequences, with 9.9% observed a single time. Over 9% of the sample lies in the top ten. V loses 5 bases of germline sequence and J loses 11 bases, and the interval between the two ends is 9 bases. The CDR3 numbers 10 residues from cysteine through phenylalanine. The entry retains the CDR3 DNA only, 30 bases that are in frame from base 1.

Here the chain combines TRBV12-3 or TRBV12-4 and TRBJ1-1, with the D gene uncertain. Sample: PBMCs from the stem cell graft donor, taken from the stem cell graft. The clonotype comes from a human donor who donated a stem cell graft to a child with SCID. The sequenced DNA is TGTGCCAGCAGTGCCCGTCGGGCTTTCTTT. The resulting protein is CASSARRAFF.